This T cell receptor beta chain was identified in a study of cytomegalovirus exposure and HLA in healthy donors. Primers included in the PCR were 60 Vbeta and 13 Jbeta primers. Sequenced by immunoSEQ multiplex PCR; TCRdb stores in-frame clones only, minus some. This table holds roughly 190,000 clones, 81% found once. Broader study findings: Analysis was carried out at a later point, and it linked a missense DCLRE1C variant to TCR beta V- and J-gene trimming.

About this clone itself: Its antigen is undetermined.

This CDR3 has 16 residues. The V gene lost 0 bases and the J gene lost 2 bases, with 15 bases spanning the gap. In germline, CDR1 is SGDLS, CDR2 YYNGEE. Input material: PBMCs. The origin of this receptor is a man between 18 and 29 years old in good health and CMV-seronegative. The chain couples TRBV9 to TRBJ2-7; TRBD1 is a possible D gene (6 bases). In nucleotides, the CDR3 is TGTGCCAGCAGCGTAGATGGGGGACACGCCGCCTACGAGCAGTACTTC. Encoded protein: CASSVDGGHAAYEQYF.